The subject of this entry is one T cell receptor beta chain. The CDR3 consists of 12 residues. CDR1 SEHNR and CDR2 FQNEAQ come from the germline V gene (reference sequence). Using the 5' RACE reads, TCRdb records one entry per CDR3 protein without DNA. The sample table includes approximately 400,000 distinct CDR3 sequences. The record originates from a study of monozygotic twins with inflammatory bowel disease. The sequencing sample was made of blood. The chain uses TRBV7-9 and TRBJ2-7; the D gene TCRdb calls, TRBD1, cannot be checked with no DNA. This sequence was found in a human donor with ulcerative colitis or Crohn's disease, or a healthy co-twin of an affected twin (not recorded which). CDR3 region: CASSWTGDEQYF.